Below, one T cell receptor beta chain is given with its context. Its antigen is not known. Selected pancreatic ductal adenocarcinoma patients had undergone surgery without neoadjuvant therapy. This sample was included in a study of T cells in pancreatic ductal adenocarcinoma. CDR3 length equals 17 residues. Looked up from germline, CDR1 is SGHRS and CDR2 is YFSETQ. J gave up 8 bases and V 0 bases, and 10 bases lay outside the gene matches. General study points: Results skew toward the minority of patients with early-stage disease. Blood clonality (around 0.066) did not differ significantly from tumor (around 0.12).

Some clones are missing from TCRdb's copy, which holds only in-frame ones; the method was immunoSEQ multiplex PCR. The data show roughly 100,000 clones, with about 96% seen just once and approximately 3.1% held by the top ten. The source of this sequence is a human donor with pancreatic ductal adenocarcinoma. The source material was PBMCs. The chain combines TRBV5-1 with TRBJ2-3, with TRBD2 matching 12 bases. CDR3 sequence: CASSLGLAGEADSTQYF. For the CDR3, the DNA is TGCGCCAGCAGCTTGGGACTAGCGGGAGAGGCGGATAGTACGCAGTATTTT.